The 7 T cell receptor beta chains below all came from one sample that was sequenced in a study of cytomegalovirus exposure and HLA in healthy donors. Primers: 60 Vbeta forward and 13 Jbeta reverse. The method was immunoSEQ multiplex PCR; TCRdb's version includes in-frame clones alone and lacks a portion of them. The sample includes roughly 130,000 clones, 80% of them seen just once. Material: PBMCs. These receptors were obtained from a man aged 30 to 45 in good health and CMV-seronegative.

The chain uses TRBV30 and TRBJ2-3; 7 positions match TRBD2. Germline CDR1 reads GTSNPN; CDR2 reads SVGIG (reference sequence). The CDR3 has 13 amino acids. V gave up 3 bases and J gave up 0 bases; unmatched junction bases: 0. The CDR3 DNA reads as TGTGCCTGGAGGCGGGAGAGCACAGATACGCAGTATTTT. Amino acid sequence: CAWRRESTDTQYF. The variable domain in full, with the rest retrieved from reference TRBV30 and TRBJ2-3, is SQTIHQWPATLVQPVGSPLSLECTVEGTSNPNLYWYRQAAGRGLQLLFYSVGIGQISSEVPQNLSASRPQDRQFILSSKKLLLSDSGFYLCAWRRESTDTQYFGPGTRLTVL.

This clone was seen only a few times. The rearrangement links TRBV19 to TRBJ2-7; 7 positions agree with TRBD2. The V gene's germline CDR1 is LNHDA and CDR2 SQIVND (reference sequence). This CDR3 spans 13 amino acids. Trimming removed 6 bases from V and 2 bases from J; junction bases left unmatched: 4. The CDR3 loop reads CASSAGVAYEQYF. CDR3 nucleotide sequence: TGTGCCAGTAGCGCGGGGGTCGCCTACGAGCAGTACTTC.

The J gene is TRBJ1-2, the V gene TRBV7-9, with 8 bases fitting TRBD1. The junction had 8 bases not matched to a gene; V was cut back by 4 bases and J by 4 bases. CDR1 is SEHNR, CDR2 FQNEAQ, per germline (reference sequence). This CDR3 has 15 amino acids. Here the CDR3 DNA reads TGTGCCAGCAGCTCCGGACAGGGAATGATCTATGGCTACACCTTC. Protein sequence: CASSSGQGMIYGYTF.

The rearrangement uses TRBV27 and TRBJ2-7; 7 bases are a match to TRBD1. J was trimmed by 1 base and V by 5 bases; bases with no gene match: 11. In germline, CDR1 is MNHEY, CDR2 SMNVEV (reference sequence). The CDR3 covers 16 residues. The CDR3 sequence: CASSPGQTTWSYEQYF. CDR3 coding DNA: TGTGCCAGCAGTCCGGGACAGACTACATGGTCCTACGAGCAGTACTTC.

The rearrangement links TRBV28 to TRBJ2-5; TRBD2 is a possible D gene (5 bases). Trimming removed 3 bases from V and 5 bases from J, with 19 bases in between. CDR1 MDHEN and CDR2 SYDVKM come from the germline V gene. The CDR3 is made up of 16 amino acids. DNA for the CDR3: TGTGCCAGCAGTTTCCAGACGGGATCCCCGGGGGAGACCCAGTACTTC. It yields the protein CASSFQTGSPGETQYF.

This rearrangement joins TRBV7-6 to TRBJ2-7; weak D call: TRBD1 (5 bases). CDR1 and CDR2 from the germline V gene are SGHVS and FNYEAQ. This CDR3 is 12 amino acids long. Trimming took 6 bases from V and 5 from J, leaving 11 bases between them. As DNA, the CDR3 is TGTGCCAGCAGTTTTCAGGGCCACGAGCAGTACTTC. It codes for CASSFQGHEQYF.

This sequence joins TRBV5-8 and TRBJ2-3, with D hard to call. V lost 1 base and J 4 bases, leaving 7 bases between the germline ends. The germline gives CDR1 SGHTS, CDR2 YDEGEE. The CDR3 length is 13 residues. In DNA form, the CDR3 reads TGTGCCAGCAGCTTGCGGTTTTCAGATACGCAGTATTTT. Its translation: CASSLRFSDTQYF.